Included here is one TCR beta chain sequence, with context. These data are taken from a study of blood T cell repertoires in COVID-19. Overall study: Sites in the United States, Italy and Spain provided acute and convalescent COVID-19 samples. The cDNA or gDNA used as material had been derived from T cells, B-cell-depleted T cells, or PBMCs.

V gave up 5 bases and J gave up 14 bases; unmatched junction bases: 9. This CDR3 comprises 12 residues. The germline gives CDR1 MDHEN, CDR2 SYDVKM. Original methodology: For nucleated cells, counts were estimated from reference gene primer amplification. The assay was immunoSEQ multiplex PCR, and TCRdb's table has in-frame clones only and misses some. The D gene and trimming were derived from the DNA, and the V and J assignments and clone size from that table. The sample contains 100,000 to 120,000 clones, 81% of which appear only once. V is TRBV28 and J is TRBJ2-1; 7 bases match TRBD1. This sequence was found in a man aged 45 to 65 with acute or convalescent COVID-19. The material sequenced was peripheral blood. CDR3 residues: CASSPATGREFF. In DNA, the CDR3 is TGTGCCAGCAGTCCAGCGACAGGGAGAGAGTTCTTC.